This is a list of T cell receptor beta chains from one sample in a study of blood T cell repertoires in COVID-19. Generated by immunoSEQ multiplex PCR, the TCRdb table keeps only in-frame clones and is missing some. The sample includes about 250,000 clones, around 83% of them seen just once. The sample comprised peripheral blood. The receptor set was obtained from a man at least 80 years old with acute or convalescent COVID-19. CDR3s include the opening cysteine and the closing phenylalanine or tryptophan. D genes are given only for firm matches. Clone size is given for some rows only: seen once, a few or many times, or a class if the clone is expanded.

D gene: TRBD1; V gene: TRBV6-5; clone size: NA; J gene: TRBJ1-4; CDR3 DNA: TGTGCCAGCAGCCAGACTTCAGGGGGAAATGAAAAACTGTTTTTT; CDR3 protein: CASSQTSGGNEKLFF
D gene: NA; V gene: TRBV2; clone size: NA; J gene: TRBJ1-1; CDR3 DNA: TGTGCCAGCAGACCACAGGGTAGTAACACTGAAGCTTTCTTT; CDR3 protein: CASRPQGSNTEAFF
D gene: TRBD1; V gene: TRBV6-5; clone size: NA; J gene: TRBJ1-4; CDR3 DNA: TGTGCCAGCAGTTACGGGACAGCAACTAATGAAAAACTGTTTTTT; CDR3 protein: CASSYGTATNEKLFF
D gene: TRBD1; V gene: TRBV28; clone size: NA; J gene: TRBJ2-7; CDR3 DNA: TGTGCCAGCTCCGGGACAGGGAGCTCCTACGAGCAGTACTTC; CDR3 protein: CASSGTGSSYEQYF
D gene: TRBD1; V gene: TRBV18; clone size: NA; J gene: TRBJ2-3; CDR3 DNA: TGTGCCAGCTCACCACCGGACAGGGCGAGCACAGATACGCAGTATTTT; CDR3 protein: CASSPPDRASTDTQYF
D gene: TRBD1; V gene: TRBV5-5; clone size: NA; J gene: TRBJ2-1; CDR3 DNA: TGTGCCAGCAGCTTGGTTTTTCGGACAGGGTATAATGAGCAGTTCTTC; CDR3 protein: CASSLVFRTGYNEQFF
D gene: NA; V gene: TRBV6-5; clone size: few; J gene: TRBJ1-2; CDR3 DNA: TGTGCCAGCAGTTACTCCGCGTCAGGGACTCGCGGCTACACCTTC; CDR3 protein: CASSYSASGTRGYTF
D gene: NA; V gene: TRBV25-1; clone size: NA; J gene: TRBJ1-6; CDR3 DNA: TGTGCCAGCAGTCTGTACCACACCCTCCACTTT; CDR3 protein: CASSLYHTLHF
D gene: NA; V gene: TRBV28; clone size: NA; J gene: TRBJ2-1; CDR3 DNA: TGTGCCAGCAGTTTGAGTAGCGCACATAGGGATGAGCAGTTCTTC; CDR3 protein: CASSLSSAHRDEQFF
D gene: NA; V gene: TRBV3-1/TRBV3-2; clone size: NA; J gene: TRBJ2-1; CDR3 DNA: TGTGCCAGCAGCCACCGCGCCCTTAATGGCTACAATGAGCAGTTCTTC; CDR3 protein: CASSHRALNGYNEQFF
D gene: TRBD2; V gene: TRBV27; clone size: NA; J gene: TRBJ2-2; CDR3 DNA: TGTGCCAGCATTCCGGTGGGGAGGGCCTACACCGGGGAGCTGTTTTTT; CDR3 protein: CASIPVGRAYTGELFF
D gene: NA; V gene: TRBV27; clone size: NA; J gene: TRBJ2-3; CDR3 DNA: TGTGCCAGCACCTCGGAGGAGGCGACTAGCACAGATACGCAGTATTTT; CDR3 protein: CASTSEEATSTDTQYF
D gene: NA; V gene: TRBV21-1; clone size: NA; J gene: TRBJ2-7; CDR3 DNA: TGTGCCAGCAGCCGCCGGACAGAGAGCCACTACGAGCAGTACTTC; CDR3 protein: CASSRRTESHYEQYF
D gene: TRBD2; V gene: TRBV7-2; clone size: few; J gene: TRBJ2-7; CDR3 DNA: TGTGCCAGCAGCTCGCTTGCGGGGGGGTCCTACGAGCAGTACTTC; CDR3 protein: CASSSLAGGSYEQYF
D gene: NA; V gene: TRBV9; clone size: NA; J gene: TRBJ2-7; CDR3 DNA: TGTGCCAGCAGCGTAGATTCTAGCGCGTCCTACGAGCAGTACTTC; CDR3 protein: CASSVDSSASYEQYF
D gene: NA; V gene: TRBV2; clone size: NA; J gene: TRBJ1-5; CDR3 DNA: TGTGCCAGCAAGGCAGGGTGGAATCAGCCCCAGCATTTT; CDR3 protein: CASKAGWNQPQHF
D gene: TRBD1; V gene: TRBV11-2; clone size: few; J gene: TRBJ2-7; CDR3 DNA: TGTGCCAGCAGCGTACCTACAGGGGGCTACGAGCAGTACTTC; CDR3 protein: CASSVPTGGYEQYF
D gene: TRBD1; V gene: TRBV30; clone size: NA; J gene: TRBJ1-4; CDR3 DNA: TGTGCCTTCCAGTACAGGGGGAAAGATGAAAAACTGTTTTTT; CDR3 protein: CAFQYRGKDEKLFF
D gene: TRBD1; V gene: TRBV2; clone size: once; J gene: TRBJ1-6; CDR3 DNA: TGTGCCAGCAGCCTCAGGACAGGCGGAAATTCACCCCTCCACTTT; CDR3 protein: CASSLRTGGNSPLHF
D gene: NA; V gene: TRBV3-1/TRBV3-2; clone size: NA; J gene: TRBJ1-4; CDR3 DNA: TGTGCCAGCAGCCAAGGGCAGCGGGGGGCAGCTAATGAAAAACTGTTTTTT; CDR3 protein: CASSQGQRGAANEKLFF
D gene: NA; V gene: TRBV3-1/TRBV3-2; clone size: NA; J gene: TRBJ1-4; CDR3 DNA: TGTGCCAGCAGCCAAGGCGGAAAAGAAAAACTGTTTTTT; CDR3 protein: CASSQGGKEKLFF
D gene: NA; V gene: TRBV19; clone size: once; J gene: TRBJ1-2; CDR3 DNA: TGTGCCAGTAGTGGAGGCAGACTCGATGGCTACACCTTC; CDR3 protein: CASSGGRLDGYTF
D gene: TRBD1; V gene: TRBV7-8; clone size: NA; J gene: TRBJ1-1; CDR3 DNA: TGTGCCAGCAGCCTGCGACAGGGAACGCCTGAAGCTTTCTTT; CDR3 protein: CASSLRQGTPEAFF
D gene: TRBD1; V gene: TRBV12-5; clone size: NA; J gene: TRBJ2-7; CDR3 DNA: TGTGCTAGTGGTCTCACAGGGGGCCGACAGTCCTACGAGCAGTACTTC; CDR3 protein: CASGLTGGRQSYEQYF
D gene: TRBD1; V gene: TRBV27; clone size: few; J gene: TRBJ1-1; CDR3 DNA: TGTGCCAGCAGTTTAAGGCGGGTGGGTAGGAGGGACAGGGTCCCTGAAGCTTTCTTT; CDR3 protein: CASSLRRVGRRDRVPEAFF
D gene: NA; V gene: TRBV27; clone size: NA; J gene: TRBJ1-4; CDR3 DNA: TGTGCCAGCAGTGATGGGGGGTTAGCTAATGAAAAACTGTTTTTT; CDR3 protein: CASSDGGLANEKLFF
D gene: NA; V gene: TRBV7-9; clone size: NA; J gene: TRBJ1-2; CDR3 DNA: TGTGCCAGCAGCTTAGCGGTGGTCAACAAGAACTATGGCTACACCTTC; CDR3 protein: CASSLAVVNKNYGYTF
D gene: NA; V gene: TRBV5-5; clone size: NA; J gene: TRBJ1-1; CDR3 DNA: TGTGCCAGCAGCTTGGATCCAGAGGGCACTGAAGCTTTCTTT; CDR3 protein: CASSLDPEGTEAFF
D gene: NA; V gene: TRBV7-2; clone size: few; J gene: TRBJ2-5; CDR3 DNA: TGTGCCAGCAGCCGAGATTTCCAAGAGACCCAGTACTTC; CDR3 protein: CASSRDFQETQYF
D gene: TRBD1; V gene: TRBV18; clone size: few; J gene: TRBJ1-6; CDR3 DNA: TGTGCCAGCTCACGATCACCCCGGGACAGGGGTAATTCACCCCTCCACTTT; CDR3 protein: CASSRSPRDRGNSPLHF
D gene: NA; V gene: TRBV6-5; clone size: once; J gene: TRBJ1-1; CDR3 DNA: TGTGCCAGCAGTCAGCAGGATCTTGTCGGAACTGAAGCTTTCTTT; CDR3 protein: CASSQQDLVGTEAFF
D gene: TRBD1; V gene: TRBV19; clone size: NA; J gene: TRBJ2-3; CDR3 DNA: TGTGCCAGCCGACAGGGTGGTACAGATACGCAGTATTTT; CDR3 protein: CASRQGGTDTQYF
D gene: TRBD2; V gene: TRBV3-1/TRBV3-2; clone size: once; J gene: TRBJ2-7; CDR3 DNA: TGTGCCAGCAGCCCCGGGGGACTAGCGGGCTCCTACGAGCAGTACTTC; CDR3 protein: CASSPGGLAGSYEQYF
D gene: TRBD1; V gene: TRBV19; clone size: NA; J gene: TRBJ1-1; CDR3 DNA: TGTGCCAGTAGTATGCGTGGGACAGGGGGTTCCGAAGCTTTCTTT; CDR3 protein: CASSMRGTGGSEAFF
D gene: NA; V gene: TRBV7-9; clone size: NA; J gene: TRBJ2-3; CDR3 DNA: TGTGCCAGCAGCTTGTCGGGAGATACGCAGTATTTT; CDR3 protein: CASSLSGDTQYF
D gene: NA; V gene: TRBV28; clone size: NA; J gene: TRBJ2-7; CDR3 DNA: TGTGCCAGCACCGTCGGGGGATCGAGGAACTACGAGCAGTACTTC; CDR3 protein: CASTVGGSRNYEQYF
D gene: NA; V gene: TRBV9; clone size: NA; J gene: TRBJ1-2; CDR3 DNA: TGTGCCAGCAGCGTAGCTAGGGGAGGGTCTCTCCATGGCTACACCTTC; CDR3 protein: CASSVARGGSLHGYTF
D gene: TRBD1; V gene: TRBV28; clone size: NA; J gene: TRBJ1-5; CDR3 DNA: TGTGCCAGCATCCTAGGGACAGGAGCAGAGCCCCAGCATTTT; CDR3 protein: CASILGTGAEPQHF
D gene: NA; V gene: TRBV28; clone size: NA; J gene: TRBJ1-2; CDR3 DNA: TGTGCCAGCAGCTCTTTCTCTTCTCGTGGCTACACCTTC; CDR3 protein: CASSSFSSRGYTF
D gene: NA; V gene: TRBV24-1; clone size: NA; J gene: TRBJ2-5; CDR3 DNA: TGTGCCACCAGTGATCGGGGGGCCCTTCGCCAAGAGACCCAGTACTTC; CDR3 protein: CATSDRGALRQETQYF
D gene: NA; V gene: TRBV5-1; clone size: NA; J gene: TRBJ2-2; CDR3 DNA: TGCGCCAGCAGTTCTCCAGGGGCGCCGGGCACCGGGGAGCTGTTTTTT; CDR3 protein: CASSSPGAPGTGELFF
D gene: TRBD1; V gene: TRBV7-9; clone size: NA; J gene: TRBJ2-2; CDR3 DNA: TGTGCCAGCAGCTCGGACAGGGGGGCCACCGGGGAGCTGTTTTTT; CDR3 protein: CASSSDRGATGELFF
D gene: TRBD1; V gene: TRBV6-5; clone size: once; J gene: TRBJ2-5; CDR3 DNA: TGTGCCAGCAGTTATGCGCGGGCAGGGGGTCCGCAGACCCAGTACTTC; CDR3 protein: CASSYARAGGPQTQYF
D gene: NA; V gene: TRBV24-1; clone size: NA; J gene: TRBJ1-2; CDR3 DNA: TGTGCCACCAGTGATTTCCTCTATGGCTACACCTTC; CDR3 protein: CATSDFLYGYTF
D gene: NA; V gene: TRBV4-2; clone size: NA; J gene: TRBJ1-5; CDR3 DNA: TGTGCCAGCAGCCAAGACCGACAGTACAATCAGCCCCAGCATTTT; CDR3 protein: CASSQDRQYNQPQHF
D gene: TRBD1; V gene: TRBV19; clone size: NA; J gene: TRBJ1-2; CDR3 DNA: TGTGCCAGTACAGGGGGCGGCTATGGCTACACCTTC; CDR3 protein: CASTGGGYGYTF
D gene: NA; V gene: TRBV18; clone size: NA; J gene: TRBJ1-1; CDR3 DNA: TGTGCCAGCTCACCACTGATCGCCTCGAGGGACACTGAAGCTTTCTTT; CDR3 protein: CASSPLIASRDTEAFF